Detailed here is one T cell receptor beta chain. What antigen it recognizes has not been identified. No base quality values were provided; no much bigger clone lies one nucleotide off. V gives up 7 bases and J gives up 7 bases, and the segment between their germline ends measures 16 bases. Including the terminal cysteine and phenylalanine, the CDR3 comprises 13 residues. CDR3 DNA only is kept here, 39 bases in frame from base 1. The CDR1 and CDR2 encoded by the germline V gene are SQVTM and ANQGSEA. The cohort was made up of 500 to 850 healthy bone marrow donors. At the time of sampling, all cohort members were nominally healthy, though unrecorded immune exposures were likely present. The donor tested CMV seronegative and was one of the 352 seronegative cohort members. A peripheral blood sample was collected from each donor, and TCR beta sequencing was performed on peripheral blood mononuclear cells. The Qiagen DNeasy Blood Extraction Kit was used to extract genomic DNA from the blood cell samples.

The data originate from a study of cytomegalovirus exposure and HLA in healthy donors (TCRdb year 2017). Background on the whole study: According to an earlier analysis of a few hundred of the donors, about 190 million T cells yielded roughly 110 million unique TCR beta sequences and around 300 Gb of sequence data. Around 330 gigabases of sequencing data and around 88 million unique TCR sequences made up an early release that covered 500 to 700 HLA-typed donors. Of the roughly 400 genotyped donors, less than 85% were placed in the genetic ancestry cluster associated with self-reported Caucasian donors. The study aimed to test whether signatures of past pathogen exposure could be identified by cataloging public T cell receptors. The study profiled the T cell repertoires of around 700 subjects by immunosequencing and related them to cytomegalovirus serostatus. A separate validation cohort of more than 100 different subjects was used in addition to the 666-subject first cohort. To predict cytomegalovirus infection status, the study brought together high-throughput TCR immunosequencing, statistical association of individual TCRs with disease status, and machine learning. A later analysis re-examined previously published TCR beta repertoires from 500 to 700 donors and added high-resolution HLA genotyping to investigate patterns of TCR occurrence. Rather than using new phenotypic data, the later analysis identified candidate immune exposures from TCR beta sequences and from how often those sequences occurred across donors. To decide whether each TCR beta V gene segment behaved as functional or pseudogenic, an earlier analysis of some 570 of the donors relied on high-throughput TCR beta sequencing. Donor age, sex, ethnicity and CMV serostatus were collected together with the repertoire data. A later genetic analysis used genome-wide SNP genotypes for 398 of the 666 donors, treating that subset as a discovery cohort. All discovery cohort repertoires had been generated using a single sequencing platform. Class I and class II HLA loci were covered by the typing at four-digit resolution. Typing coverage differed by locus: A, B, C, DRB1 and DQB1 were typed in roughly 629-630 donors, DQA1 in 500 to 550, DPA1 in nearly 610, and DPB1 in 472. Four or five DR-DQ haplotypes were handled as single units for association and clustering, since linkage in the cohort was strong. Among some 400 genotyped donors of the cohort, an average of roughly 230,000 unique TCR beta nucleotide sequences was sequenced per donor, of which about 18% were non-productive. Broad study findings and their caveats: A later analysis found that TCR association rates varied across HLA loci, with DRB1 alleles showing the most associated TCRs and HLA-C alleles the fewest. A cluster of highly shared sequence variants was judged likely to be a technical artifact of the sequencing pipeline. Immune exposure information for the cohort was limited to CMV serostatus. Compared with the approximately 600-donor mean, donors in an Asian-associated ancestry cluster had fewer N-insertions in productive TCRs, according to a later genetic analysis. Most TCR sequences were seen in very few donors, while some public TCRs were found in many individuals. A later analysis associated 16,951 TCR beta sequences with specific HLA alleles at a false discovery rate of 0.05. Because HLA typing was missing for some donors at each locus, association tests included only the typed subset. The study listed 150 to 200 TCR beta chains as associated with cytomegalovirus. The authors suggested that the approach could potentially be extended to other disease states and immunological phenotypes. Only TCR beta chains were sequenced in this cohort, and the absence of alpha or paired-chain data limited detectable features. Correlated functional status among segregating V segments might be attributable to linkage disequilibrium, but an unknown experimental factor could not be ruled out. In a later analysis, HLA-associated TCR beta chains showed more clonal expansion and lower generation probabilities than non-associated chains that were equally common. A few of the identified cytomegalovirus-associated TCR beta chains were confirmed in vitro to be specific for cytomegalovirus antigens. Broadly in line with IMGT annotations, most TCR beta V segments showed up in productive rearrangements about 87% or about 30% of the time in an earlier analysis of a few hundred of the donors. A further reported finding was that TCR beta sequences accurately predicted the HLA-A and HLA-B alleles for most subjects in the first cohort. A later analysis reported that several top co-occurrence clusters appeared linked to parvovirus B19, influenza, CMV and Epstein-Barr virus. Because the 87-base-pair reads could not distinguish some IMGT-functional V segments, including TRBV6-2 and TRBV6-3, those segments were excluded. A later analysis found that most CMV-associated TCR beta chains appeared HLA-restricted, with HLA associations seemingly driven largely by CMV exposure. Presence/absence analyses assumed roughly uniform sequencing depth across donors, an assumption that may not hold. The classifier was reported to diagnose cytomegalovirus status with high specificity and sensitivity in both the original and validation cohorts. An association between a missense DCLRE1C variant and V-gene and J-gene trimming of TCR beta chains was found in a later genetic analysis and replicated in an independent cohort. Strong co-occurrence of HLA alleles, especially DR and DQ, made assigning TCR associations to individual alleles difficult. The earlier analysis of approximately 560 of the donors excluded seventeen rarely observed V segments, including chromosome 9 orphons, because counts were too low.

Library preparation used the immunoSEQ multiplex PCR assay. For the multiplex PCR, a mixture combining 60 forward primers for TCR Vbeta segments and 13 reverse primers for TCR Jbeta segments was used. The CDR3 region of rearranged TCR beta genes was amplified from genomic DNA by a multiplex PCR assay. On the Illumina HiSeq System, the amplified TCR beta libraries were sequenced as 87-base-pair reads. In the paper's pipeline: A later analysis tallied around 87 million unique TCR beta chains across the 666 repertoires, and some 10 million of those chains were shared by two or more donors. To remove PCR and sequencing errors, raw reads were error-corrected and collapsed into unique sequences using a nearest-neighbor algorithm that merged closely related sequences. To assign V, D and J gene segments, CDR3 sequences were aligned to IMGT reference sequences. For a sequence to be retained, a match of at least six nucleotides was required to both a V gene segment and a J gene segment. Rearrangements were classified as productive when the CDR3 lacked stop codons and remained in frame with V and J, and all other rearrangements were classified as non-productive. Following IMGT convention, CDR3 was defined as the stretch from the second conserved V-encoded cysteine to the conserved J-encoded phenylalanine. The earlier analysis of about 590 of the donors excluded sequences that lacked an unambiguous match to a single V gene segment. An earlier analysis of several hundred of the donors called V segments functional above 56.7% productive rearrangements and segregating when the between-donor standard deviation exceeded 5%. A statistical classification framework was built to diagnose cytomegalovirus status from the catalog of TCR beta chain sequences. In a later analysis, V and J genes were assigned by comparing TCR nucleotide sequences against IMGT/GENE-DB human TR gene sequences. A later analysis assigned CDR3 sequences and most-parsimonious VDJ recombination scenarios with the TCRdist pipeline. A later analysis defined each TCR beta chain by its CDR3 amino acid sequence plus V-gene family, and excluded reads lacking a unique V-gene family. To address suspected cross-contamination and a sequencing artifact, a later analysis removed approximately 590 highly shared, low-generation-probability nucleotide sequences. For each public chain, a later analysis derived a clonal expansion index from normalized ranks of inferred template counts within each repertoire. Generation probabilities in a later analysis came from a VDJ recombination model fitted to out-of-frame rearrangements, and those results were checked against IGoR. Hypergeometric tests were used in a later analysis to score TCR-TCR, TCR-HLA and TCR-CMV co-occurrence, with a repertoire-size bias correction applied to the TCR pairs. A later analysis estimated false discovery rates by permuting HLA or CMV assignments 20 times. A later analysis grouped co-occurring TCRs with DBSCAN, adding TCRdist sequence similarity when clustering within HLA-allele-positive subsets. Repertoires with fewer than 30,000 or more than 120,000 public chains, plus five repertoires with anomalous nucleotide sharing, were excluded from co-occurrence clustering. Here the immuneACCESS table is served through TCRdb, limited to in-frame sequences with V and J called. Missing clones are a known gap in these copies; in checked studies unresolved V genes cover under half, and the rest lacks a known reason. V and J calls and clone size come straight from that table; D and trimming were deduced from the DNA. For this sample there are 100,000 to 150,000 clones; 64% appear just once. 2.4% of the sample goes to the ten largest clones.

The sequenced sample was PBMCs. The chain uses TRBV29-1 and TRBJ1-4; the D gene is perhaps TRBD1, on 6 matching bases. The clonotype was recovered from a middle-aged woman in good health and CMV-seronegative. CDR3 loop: CSGRDTEGEKLFF. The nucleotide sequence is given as TGCAGCGGTCGGGACACTGAGGGTGAAAAACTGTTTTTT.